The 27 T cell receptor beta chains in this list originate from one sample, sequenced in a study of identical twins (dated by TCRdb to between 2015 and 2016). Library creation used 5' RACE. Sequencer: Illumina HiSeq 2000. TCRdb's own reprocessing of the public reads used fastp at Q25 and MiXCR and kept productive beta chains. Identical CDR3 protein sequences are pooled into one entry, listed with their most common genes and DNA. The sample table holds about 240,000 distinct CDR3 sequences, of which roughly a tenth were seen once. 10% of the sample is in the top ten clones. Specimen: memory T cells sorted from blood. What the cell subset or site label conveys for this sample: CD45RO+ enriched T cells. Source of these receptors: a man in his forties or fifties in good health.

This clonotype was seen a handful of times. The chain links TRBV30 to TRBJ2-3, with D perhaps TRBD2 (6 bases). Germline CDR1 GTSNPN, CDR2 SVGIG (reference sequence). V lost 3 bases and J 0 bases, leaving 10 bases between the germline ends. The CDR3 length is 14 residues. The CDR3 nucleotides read TGTGCCTGGAGAGCGGGTACTAGCACAGATACGCAGTATTTT. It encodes CAWRAGTSTDTQYF.

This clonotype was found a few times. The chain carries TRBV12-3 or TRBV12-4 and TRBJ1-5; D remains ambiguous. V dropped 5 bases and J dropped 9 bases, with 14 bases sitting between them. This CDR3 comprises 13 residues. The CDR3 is CASSRTQTLPQHF. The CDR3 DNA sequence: TGTGCCAGCAGTAGGACCCAAACGCTGCCCCAGCATTTT.

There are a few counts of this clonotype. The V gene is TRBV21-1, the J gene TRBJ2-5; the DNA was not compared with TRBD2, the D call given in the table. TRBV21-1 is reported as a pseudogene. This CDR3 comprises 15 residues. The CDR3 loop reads CASSKGGRAGETQYF. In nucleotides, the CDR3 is TGTGCCAGCAGCAAAGGCGGGAGGGCGGGAGAGACCCAGTACTTC.

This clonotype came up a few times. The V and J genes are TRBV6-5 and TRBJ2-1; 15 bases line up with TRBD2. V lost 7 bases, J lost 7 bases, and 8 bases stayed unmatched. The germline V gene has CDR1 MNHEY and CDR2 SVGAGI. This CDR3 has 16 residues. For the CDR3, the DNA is TGTGCCAGCATTAAAACAGGGACTAGCGGGAGGAATGAGCAGTTCTTC. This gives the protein CASIKTGTSGRNEQFF.

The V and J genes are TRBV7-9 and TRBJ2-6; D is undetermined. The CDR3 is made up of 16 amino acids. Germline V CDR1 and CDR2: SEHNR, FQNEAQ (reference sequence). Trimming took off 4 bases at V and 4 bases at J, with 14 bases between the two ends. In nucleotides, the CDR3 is TGTGCCAGCAGCTCCCCGATTCGGACCGGGGCCAACGTCCTGACTTTC. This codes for CASSSPIRTGANVLTF.

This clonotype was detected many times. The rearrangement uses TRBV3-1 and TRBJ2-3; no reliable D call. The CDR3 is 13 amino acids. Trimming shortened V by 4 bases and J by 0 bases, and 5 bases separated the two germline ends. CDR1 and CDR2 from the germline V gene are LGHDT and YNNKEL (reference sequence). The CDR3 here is CASSLPSTDTQYF. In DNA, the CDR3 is TGTGCCAGCAGCCTACCTAGCACAGATACGCAGTATTTT.

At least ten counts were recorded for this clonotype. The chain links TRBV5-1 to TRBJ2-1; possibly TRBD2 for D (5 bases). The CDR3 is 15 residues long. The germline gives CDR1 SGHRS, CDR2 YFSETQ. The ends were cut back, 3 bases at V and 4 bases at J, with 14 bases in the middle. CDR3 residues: CASSWGDLGYNEQFF. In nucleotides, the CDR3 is TGCGCCAGCAGCTGGGGAGACCTGGGGTACAATGAGCAGTTCTTC.

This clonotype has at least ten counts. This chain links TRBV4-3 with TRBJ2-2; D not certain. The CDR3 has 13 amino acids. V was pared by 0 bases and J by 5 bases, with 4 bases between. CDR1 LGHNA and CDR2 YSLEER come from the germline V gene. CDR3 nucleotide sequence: TGCGCCAGCAGCCAAGATAGGACCGGGGAGCTGTTTTTT. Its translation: CASSQDRTGELFF.

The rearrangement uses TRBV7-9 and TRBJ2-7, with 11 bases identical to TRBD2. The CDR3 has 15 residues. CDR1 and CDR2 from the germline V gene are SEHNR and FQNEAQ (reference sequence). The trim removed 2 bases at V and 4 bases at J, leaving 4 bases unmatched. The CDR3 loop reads CASSLLGTSGYEQYF. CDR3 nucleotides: TGTGCCAGCAGCTTATTAGGGACTAGCGGATACGAGCAGTACTTC.

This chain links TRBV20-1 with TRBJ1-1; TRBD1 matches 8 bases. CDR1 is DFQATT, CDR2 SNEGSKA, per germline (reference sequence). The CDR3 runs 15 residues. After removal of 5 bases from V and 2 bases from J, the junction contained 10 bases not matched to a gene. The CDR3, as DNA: TGCAGTGCTTGGGACAGGACCCGCTCAAACACTGAAGCTTTCTTT. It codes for CSAWDRTRSNTEAFF.

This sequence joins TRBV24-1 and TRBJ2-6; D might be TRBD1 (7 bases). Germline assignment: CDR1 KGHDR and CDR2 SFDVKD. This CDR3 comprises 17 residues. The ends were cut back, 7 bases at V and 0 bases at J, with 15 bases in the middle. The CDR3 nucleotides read TGTGCCACCAGCCCAGGGGGGTATAGCTCTGGGGCCAACGTCCTGACTTTC. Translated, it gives CATSPGGYSSGANVLTF.

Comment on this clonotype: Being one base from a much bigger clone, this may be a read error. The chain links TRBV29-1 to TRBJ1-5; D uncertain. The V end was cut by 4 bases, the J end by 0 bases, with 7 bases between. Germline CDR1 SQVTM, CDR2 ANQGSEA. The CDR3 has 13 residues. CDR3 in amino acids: CSVVSVSNQPQHF. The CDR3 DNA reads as TGCAGCGTTGTTTCAGTTAGCAATCAGCCCCAGCATTTT. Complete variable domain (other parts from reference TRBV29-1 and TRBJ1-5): SAVISQKPSRDICQRGTSLTIQCQVDSQVTMMFWYRQQPGQSLTLIATANQGSEATYESGFVIDKFPISRPNLTFSTLTVSNMSPEDSSIYLCSVVSVSNQPQHFGDGTRLSIL.

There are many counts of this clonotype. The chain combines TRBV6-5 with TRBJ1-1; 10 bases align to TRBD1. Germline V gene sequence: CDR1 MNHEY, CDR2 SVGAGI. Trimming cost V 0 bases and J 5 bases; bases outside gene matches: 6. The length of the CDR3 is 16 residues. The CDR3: CASSYSLDRGETEAFF. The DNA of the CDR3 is TGTGCCAGCAGTTACTCGTTGGACAGGGGGGAAACTGAAGCTTTCTTT.

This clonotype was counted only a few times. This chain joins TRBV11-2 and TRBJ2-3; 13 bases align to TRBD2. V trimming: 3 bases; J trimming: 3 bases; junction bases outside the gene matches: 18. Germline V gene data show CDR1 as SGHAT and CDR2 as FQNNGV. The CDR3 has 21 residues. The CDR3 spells CASSLLSLATSGRLGTDTQYF. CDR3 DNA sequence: TGTGCCAGCAGCTTGTTGTCGTTGGCGACTAGCGGGAGGTTGGGGACAGATACGCAGTATTTT.

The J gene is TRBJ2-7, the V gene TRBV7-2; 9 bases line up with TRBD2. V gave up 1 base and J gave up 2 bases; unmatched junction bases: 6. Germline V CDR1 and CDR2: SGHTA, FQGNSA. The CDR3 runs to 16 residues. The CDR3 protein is CASSLVGSGSPYEQYF. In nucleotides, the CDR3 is TGTGCCAGCAGCTTAGTAGGTAGCGGGAGTCCCTACGAGCAGTACTTC.

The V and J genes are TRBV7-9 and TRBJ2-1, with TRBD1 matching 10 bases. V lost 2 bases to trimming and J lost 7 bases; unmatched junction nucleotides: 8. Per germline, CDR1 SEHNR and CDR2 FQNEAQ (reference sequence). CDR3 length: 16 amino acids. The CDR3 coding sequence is TGTGCCAGCAGCTTAACCGGGACAGGGGCCTGGAATGAGCAGTTCTTC. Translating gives CASSLTGTGAWNEQFF.

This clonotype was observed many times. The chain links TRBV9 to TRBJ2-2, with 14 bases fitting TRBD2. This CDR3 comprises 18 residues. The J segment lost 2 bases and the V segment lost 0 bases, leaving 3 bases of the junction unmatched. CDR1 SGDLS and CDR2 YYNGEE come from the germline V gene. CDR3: CASSVGGLAGGNTGELFF. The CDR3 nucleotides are TGTGCCAGCAGCGTAGGTGGACTAGCGGGAGGTAACACCGGGGAGCTGTTTTTT.

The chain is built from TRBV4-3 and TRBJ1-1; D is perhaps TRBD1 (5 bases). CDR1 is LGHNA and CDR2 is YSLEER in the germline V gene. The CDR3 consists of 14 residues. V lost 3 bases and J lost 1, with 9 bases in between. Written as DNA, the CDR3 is TGCGCCAGCAGCCAGACAGTAAAGAACACTGAAGCTTTCTTT. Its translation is CASSQTVKNTEAFF.

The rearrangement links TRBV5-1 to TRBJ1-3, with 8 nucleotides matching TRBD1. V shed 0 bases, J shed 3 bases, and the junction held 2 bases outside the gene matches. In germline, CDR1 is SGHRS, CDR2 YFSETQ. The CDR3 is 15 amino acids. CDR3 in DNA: TGCGCCAGCAGCTTGGCCAGGGGGCTTGGAAACACCATATATTTT. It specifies CASSLARGLGNTIYF.

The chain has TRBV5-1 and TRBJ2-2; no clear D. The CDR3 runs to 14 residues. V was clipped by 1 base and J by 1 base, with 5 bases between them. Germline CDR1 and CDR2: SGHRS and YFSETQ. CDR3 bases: TGCGCCAGCAGCTTGTCAAAGAACACCGGGGAGCTGTTTTTT. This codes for CASSLSKNTGELFF. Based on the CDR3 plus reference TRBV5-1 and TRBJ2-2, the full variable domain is KAGVTQTPRYLIKTRGQQVTLSCSPISGHRSVSWYQQTPGQGLQFLFEYFSETQRNKGNFPGRFSGRQFSNSRSEMNVSTLELGDSALYLCASSLSKNTGELFFGEGSRLTVL.

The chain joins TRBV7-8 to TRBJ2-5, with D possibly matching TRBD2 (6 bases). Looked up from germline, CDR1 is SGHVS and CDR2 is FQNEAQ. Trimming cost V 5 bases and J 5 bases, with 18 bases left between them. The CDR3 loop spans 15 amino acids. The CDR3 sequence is CASSPHRPGGETQYF. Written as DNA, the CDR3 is TGTGCCAGCAGCCCGCACAGGCCCGGAGGGGAGACCCAGTACTTC.

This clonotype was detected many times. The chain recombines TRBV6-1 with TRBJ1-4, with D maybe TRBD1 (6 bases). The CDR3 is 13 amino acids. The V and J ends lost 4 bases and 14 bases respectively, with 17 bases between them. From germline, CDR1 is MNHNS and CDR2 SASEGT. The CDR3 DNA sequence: TGTGCCAGCAGTGGTGCAGGGGCCCGACTGCTGTTTTTT. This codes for CASSGAGARLLFF.

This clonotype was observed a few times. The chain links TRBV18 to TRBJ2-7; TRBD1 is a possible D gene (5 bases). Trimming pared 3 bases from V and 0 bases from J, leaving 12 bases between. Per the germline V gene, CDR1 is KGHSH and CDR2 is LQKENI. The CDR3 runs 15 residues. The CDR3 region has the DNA TGTGCCAGCTCACCGACAGAGCTAAGCTCCTACGAGCAGTACTTC. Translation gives CASSPTELSSYEQYF.

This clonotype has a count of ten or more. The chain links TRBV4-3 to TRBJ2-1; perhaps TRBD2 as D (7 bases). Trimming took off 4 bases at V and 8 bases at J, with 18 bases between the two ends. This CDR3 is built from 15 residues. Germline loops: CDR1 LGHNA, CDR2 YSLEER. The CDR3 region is CASSRKGGGEDEQFF. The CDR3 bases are TGCGCCAGCAGCCGGAAGGGGGGGGGGGAGGATGAGCAGTTCTTC.

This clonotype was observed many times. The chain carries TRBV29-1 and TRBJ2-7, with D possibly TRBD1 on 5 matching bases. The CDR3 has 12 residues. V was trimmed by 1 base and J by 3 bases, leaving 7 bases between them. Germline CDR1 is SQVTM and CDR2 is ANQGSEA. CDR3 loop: CSVEADSYEQYF. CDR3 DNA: TGCAGCGTTGAAGCTGACAGCTACGAGCAGTACTTC.

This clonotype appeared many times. CDR3 bases: TGTGCCAGCAGTTTTACGGCAGGGGGCAATCAGCCCCAGCATTTT. This codes for CASSFTAGGNQPQHF. V is TRBV27 and J is TRBJ1-5; TRBD1 is a possible D gene (6 bases). This CDR3 comprises 15 residues. V lost 3 bases to trimming and J lost 2 bases, with 11 bases between them. Germline V lookup: CDR1 MNHEY, CDR2 SMNVEV (reference sequence).

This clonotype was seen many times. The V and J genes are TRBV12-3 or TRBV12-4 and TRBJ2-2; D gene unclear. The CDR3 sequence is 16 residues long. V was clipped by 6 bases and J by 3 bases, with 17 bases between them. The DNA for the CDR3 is TGTGCCAGCAGCCCAACTGGGAACCTGTACACCGGGGAGCTGTTTTTT. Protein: CASSPTGNLYTGELFF.